The 14 T cell receptor beta chains presented below share a single source sample, sequenced in a study of T cells in Graves' hyperthyroidism and ophthalmopathy (dated by TCRdb to between 2018 and 2021). The method was multiplex PCR. Sequencing used an Illumina HiSeq 2000. The TCR beta CDR3 regions were amplified from RNA transcripts. For the first round of RT-PCR on the TCR CDR3, the HTBI primer set was used together with the Qiagen OneStep RT-PCR kit. TCRdb took the public reads, trimmed them with fastp at Q25, ran MiXCR for clone calling and kept in-frame beta chains. Every distinct CDR3 protein forms one entry, paired with its most common genes and DNA. For this sample the table gives over 250,000 distinct CDR3 sequences, of which 25% to 30% were detected only once. The ten largest clones represent about 30% of the sample. The sequencing sample was made of blood. These receptors were collected from a man aged 35 to 55 with Graves' hyperthyroidism that later progressed to Graves' ophthalmopathy.

This clonotype was seen ten or more times. The rearrangement links TRBV20-1 to TRBJ1-2, with D unresolved. This CDR3 comprises 11 residues. Germline V gene sequence: CDR1 DFQATT, CDR2 SNEGSKA (reference sequence). Deletions cut 0 bases from V and 2 bases from J, with 1 base between. DNA for the CDR3: TGCAGTGCTAGAGACAACTATGGCTACACCTTC. Encoded protein: CSARDNYGYTF.

This clonotype has ten or more counts. The chain joins TRBV4-1 to TRBJ2-7; D is ambiguous. Germline CDR1 and CDR2: MGHRA and YSYEKL. V was clipped by 0 bases and J by 5 bases, with 11 bases between them. The CDR3 has 14 amino acids. The DNA for the CDR3 is TGCGCCAGCAGCCAAGACCCCCGACAAGACGAGCAGTACTTC. It encodes CASSQDPRQDEQYF.

The rearrangement links TRBV12-3 or TRBV12-4 to TRBJ2-7, with 7 bases aligning to TRBD1. The junction had 5 bases not matched to a gene; V was cut back by 2 bases and J by 4 bases. The CDR3 is 14 residues long. CDR3 sequence (DNA): TGTGCCAGCAGTTTAACAGGACAGGCATACGAGCAGTACTTC. It specifies CASSLTGQAYEQYF.

The table lists this clonotype with many counts. The rearrangement joins TRBV7-8 to TRBJ2-5; possible D gene TRBD2, 7 bases. The V end lost 1 base, the J end lost 6 bases, and 12 bases lay between the germline ends. Germline values: CDR1 SGHVS, CDR2 FQNEAQ. This CDR3 is 14 amino acids long. The CDR3 nucleotides are TGTGCCAGCAGCTTAGGGACAGCGGGGAAGACCCAGTACTTC. As protein: CASSLGTAGKTQYF.

Ten or more counts support this clonotype. The rearrangement links TRBV5-1 to TRBJ1-2, with 9 bases identical to TRBD1. Trimming removed 4 bases from V and 10 bases from J; junction bases left unmatched: 11. This CDR3 is built from 14 residues. CDR1 is SGHRS and CDR2 is YFSETQ in the germline V gene. In DNA form, the CDR3 reads TGCGCCAGCAGCCTCCGACAGGGGGAGATCATCTACACCTTC. Translated, it gives CASSLRQGEIIYTF.

The rearrangement joins TRBV6-2 or TRBV6-3 to TRBJ2-5, with D tentatively TRBD1 or TRBD2 (5 bases each). Germline CDR1 and CDR2: MNHEY and SVGEGT. The CDR3 length is 16 residues. Trimming pared 0 bases from V and 2 bases from J, leaving 13 bases between. The CDR3, as DNA: TGTGCCAGCAGTTACTCCAACGGGGACCTTCAAGAGACCCAGTACTTC. This sequence encodes CASSYSNGDLQETQYF.

The chain uses TRBV6-1 and TRBJ1-5, with a weak D call TRBD1 (6 bases). V lost 11 bases and J lost 1, with 18 bases in between. Germline V gene sequence: CDR1 MNHNS, CDR2 SASEGT. The CDR3 contains 15 residues. The DNA of the CDR3 is TGTGCCCCGATTGAGGGGGGCAGGAGCAATCAGCCCCAGCATTTT. It codes for CAPIEGGRSNQPQHF.

This clonotype appeared many times. The chain recombines TRBV6-5 with TRBJ1-3; D is ambiguous. Germline-derived CDR1 and CDR2 are MNHEY and SVGAGI. The CDR3 loop spans 16 amino acids. The V end lost 4 bases, the J end lost 0 bases, and 13 bases lay between the germline ends. The CDR3 protein is CASSSLGRNSGNTIYF. The CDR3 region has the DNA TGTGCCAGCAGTTCCCTGGGGAGGAACTCTGGAAACACCATATATTTT.

The chain links TRBV5-1 to TRBJ2-3, with D unresolved. Trimming stripped 1 base from V and 1 base from J, with 16 bases between. Germline CDR1 and CDR2: SGHRS and YFSETQ. This CDR3 comprises 17 residues. CDR3 protein: CASSLWGGQSRTDTQYF. The CDR3 DNA reads TGCGCCAGCAGCTTGTGGGGTGGTCAGAGTCGCACAGATACGCAGTATTTT. The complete variable domain, with remaining parts taken from reference TRBV5-1 and TRBJ2-3, reads KAGVTQTPRYLIKTRGQQVTLSCSPISGHRSVSWYQQTPGQGLQFLFEYFSETQRNKGNFPGRFSGRQFSNSRSEMNVSTLELGDSALYLCASSLWGGQSRTDTQYFGPGTRLTVL.

This clonotype was seen at least ten times. The CDR3 sequence: CATSVSRVGGLVDTEAFF. DNA of the CDR3: TGTGCCACCAGTGTCTCGAGGGTTGGGGGGTTGGTCGACACTGAAGCTTTCTTT. The chain joins TRBV24-1 to TRBJ1-1; tentative D call: TRBD1 (5 bases). The ends were cut back, 5 bases at V and 3 bases at J, with 24 bases in the middle. This CDR3 has 18 residues. Germline lookup yields CDR1 KGHDR and CDR2 SFDVKD.

This rearrangement joins TRBV28 to TRBJ2-6; D is unclear. V was pared by 6 bases and J by 0 bases, with 12 bases between. In germline, CDR1 is MDHEN, CDR2 SYDVKM. The CDR3 totals 16 residues. The CDR3 sequence is CASRRVRISGANVLTF. The DNA of the CDR3 is TGTGCCAGCAGACGAGTCCGGATCTCTGGGGCCAACGTCCTGACTTTC.

The genes are TRBV6-1 and TRBJ2-2; D is unresolved. This CDR3 has 15 residues. The ends were cut back, 6 bases at V and 0 bases at J, with 11 bases in the middle. CDR1 and CDR2 (germline): MNHNS, SASEGT. The CDR3 region is CASSPRNTNTGELFF. CDR3 bases: TGTGCCAGCAGCCCCCGAAATACGAACACCGGGGAGCTGTTTTTT.

V gene TRBV6-2 or TRBV6-3 combines with J gene TRBJ2-7; TRBD2 matches 14 bases. V trimming: 8 bases; J trimming: 2 bases; junction bases outside the gene matches: 14. The CDR3 covers 18 residues. Germline V gene lookup returns CDR1 MNHEY and CDR2 SVGEGT. CDR3 in amino acids: CASRNAPTGLAGAYEQYF. For the CDR3, the DNA is TGTGCCAGCCGAAACGCCCCGACGGGACTAGCGGGAGCCTACGAGCAGTACTTC.

This clonotype was counted many times. The V gene is TRBV11-2, the J gene TRBJ2-7; no definite D call. Germline CDR1 is SGHAT and CDR2 is FQNNGV. V dropped 5 bases and J dropped 4 bases, with 27 bases sitting between them. The CDR3 consists of 18 residues. CDR3 protein: CASSVSVGRRVKGYEQYF. CDR3 DNA: TGTGCCAGCAGCGTGAGTGTAGGGCGTCGGGTAAAGGGTTACGAGCAGTACTTC.